This TCR beta chain was documented in a study of regulatory T cells in long-lasting Graves disease (dated by TCRdb to 2020 to 2023). At the level of the whole study: Persistent Graves' disease was defined as antithyroid drug treatment for over 5 years with persistently positive TSH receptor autoantibodies. Peripheral blood TCR sequencing and RNA sequencing compared persistent Graves' disease patients with newly diagnosed Graves' disease patients. The study was registered as a clinical trial and conducted in China. TCR sequencing covered roughly 13 persistent and around 20 newly diagnosed Graves' disease patients, about 35 samples in total. Antithyroid drugs had been taken for roughly 10 years on average by persistent Graves' disease patients in the clinical cohort.

On this clonotype: Its antigen remains undetermined. No much larger clone is present one base from it, and per-base qualities are unavailable.

V has 5 bases trimmed and J has 7 bases trimmed; junction bases matching no gene number 12. The germline V gene gives CDR1 as SGHTA and CDR2 as FQGNSA. The CDR3, from cysteine to phenylalanine, totals 18 residues. The retained sequence is limited to the CDR3, 54 bases, with the frame set at the first base. Broader findings and caveats from the paper: TRBV28, TRBJ1-2 and TRBJ2-5 were preferentially used in persistent disease, while TRBV20-1 and TRBJ2-1 were favored in newly diagnosed disease. Only the TCR beta chain was sequenced and analyzed. Persistent Graves' disease patients showed lower TCR Shannon entropy and fewer highly expanded clones than newly diagnosed patients, suggesting clonal expansion. As a limitation, the authors acknowledged that the small sample size may reduce accuracy. Only peripheral blood was studied, because thyroid tissue, the primary lesion, was inaccessible. Patients with persistent disease shared more public clonotypes (under 3,000) than newly diagnosed patients did (approximately 970).

This specimen's time point label, per the study, means: persistent/refractory GD, antithyroid drugs over 5 years with positive TRAb. For both TCR sequencing and RNA sequencing, RNA was extracted from PBMCs in TRIzol. The diagnosis of Graves' disease followed American Thyroid Association guidelines. Recruitment of patients was carried out at an endocrinology department in Xi'an, China. From each patient, around 9 milliliters of peripheral blood was collected into an EDTA anticoagulant tube. PBMCs were isolated by Ficoll Paque Plus density gradient separation without further T cell sorting. An Agilent 2100 Bioanalyzer and agarose gel were used to check RNA quality, while a NanoDrop 2000 measured RNA concentration. Library creation used multiplex PCR. The sequencer was an Illumina HiSeq 4000. To build TCR beta libraries, CDR3 regions were amplified by Arm-PCR using iRepertoire HTBI primers. Before sequencing, the PCR products underwent gel purification. Turning to the authors' computational methods: Across samples, 55 to 80 TRBV and 13 to 15 TRBJ segments were identified and used for gene usage analysis of CDR3 amino acid clonotypes. COPE and FqMerger were used to merge filtered high-quality paired reads into contigs. Contigs were aligned with BLAST to IMGT TRBV, TRBD and TRBJ reference genes, and CDR3 was defined per IMGT. Clonotypes above 0.1% frequency were classified as highly expanded clones. Shannon entropy was used to measure repertoire diversity, and the Gini coefficient was used to measure V-J evenness. A clonotype found in more than one individual was treated as public. The raw public data were reprocessed by TCRdb itself: fastp quality trimming at Q25, MiXCR clonotype calling, in-frame beta chains only. Every entry covers one CDR3 protein and lists the most common genes and DNA from its rows. TCRdb, not the authors, supplied the V and J calls. This sample is represented by under 450,000 distinct CDR3 sequences; 23% of them were singletons. The ten most abundant clones make up around 26% of the sample.

The rearrangement combines TRBV7-2 with TRBJ2-1; 15 bases in the junction line up with TRBD2. The sequences come from peripheral blood mononuclear cells (PBMCs), collected when the disease was refractory, from a patient treated with antithyroid drugs. This receptor was identified in a female donor with Graves disease. The nucleotides read TGTGCCAGCAGCCCACCTCCCCGCGGACTAGCGGGAGGGAATGAGCAGTTCTTC. It is translated as CASSPPPRGLAGGNEQFF.